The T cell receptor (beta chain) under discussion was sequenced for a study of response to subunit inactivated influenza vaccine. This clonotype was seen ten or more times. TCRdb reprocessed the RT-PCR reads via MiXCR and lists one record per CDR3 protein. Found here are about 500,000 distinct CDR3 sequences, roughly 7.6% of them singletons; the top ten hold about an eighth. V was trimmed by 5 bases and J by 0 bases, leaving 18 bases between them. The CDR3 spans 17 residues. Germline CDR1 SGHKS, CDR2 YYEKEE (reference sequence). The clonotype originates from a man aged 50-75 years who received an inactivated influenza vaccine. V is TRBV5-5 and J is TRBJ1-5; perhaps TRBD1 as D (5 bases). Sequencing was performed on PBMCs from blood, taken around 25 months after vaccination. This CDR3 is CASSPDNSPYSNQPQHF. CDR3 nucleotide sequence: TGTGCCAGCAGTCCGGACAACAGCCCATATAGCAATCAGCCCCAGCATTTT.